This T cell receptor (beta chain) was profiled in a study of T cell responses to AZD1222 COVID-19 vaccine. Study outcomes and limitations: The study found Spike-specific TCR breadth and depth rose after two AZD1222 doses. Along spike, vaccine-associated CD4 TCRs were found throughout, with dominance at 160-218 and 743-854. Among the donors, most were white British and more were female, and clonal diversity was possibly underestimated. Per reports, nearly half of all spike-specific TCRs target regions that are unmutated in variants.

This CDR3 contains 11 residues. Germline CDR1 and CDR2: SNHLY and FYNNEI. On this clone: Its antigen remains unidentified. One junction end does not reproduce the germline sequence, and a read error may be involved.

Data came from immunoSEQ multiplex PCR; TCRdb stores just in-frame clones and leaves some out. The table lists approximately 100,000 clones, 87% of them singletons. This sequence originates from an adult who received the AZD1222 COVID-19 vaccine. The sample consisted of peripheral blood, taken 28 days after the second AZD1222 dose. The chain carries TRBV2 and TRBJ1-2; D not resolved. The CDR3 DNA sequence: TGTGCCAGCAGTGAAGCGCTGGGGTCCTCATTC. Translating gives CASSEALGSSF.